This paragraph covers one T cell receptor (beta chain) sequence. Trimming removed 1 base from V and 5 bases from J, with 12 bases in between. CDR3 length: 15 amino acids. Germline V gives CDR1 MGHRA, CDR2 YSYEKL. This sample stems from a study of blood T cell repertoires in COVID-19. Assay used: immunoSEQ multiplex PCR; TCRdb lists only in-frame clones, some missing. The sample lists some 520,000 clones; 89% were seen once. This rearrangement joins TRBV4-1 to TRBJ2-1; D is unclear. The TCR sequence derives from a man between 18 and 35 years old with COVID-19, enrolled during active disease. Sequencing was carried out using peripheral blood. The CDR3 is CASSQGLAPNNEQFF. Written as DNA, the CDR3 is TGCGCCAGCAGCCAAGGGTTAGCCCCGAACAATGAGCAGTTCTTC.